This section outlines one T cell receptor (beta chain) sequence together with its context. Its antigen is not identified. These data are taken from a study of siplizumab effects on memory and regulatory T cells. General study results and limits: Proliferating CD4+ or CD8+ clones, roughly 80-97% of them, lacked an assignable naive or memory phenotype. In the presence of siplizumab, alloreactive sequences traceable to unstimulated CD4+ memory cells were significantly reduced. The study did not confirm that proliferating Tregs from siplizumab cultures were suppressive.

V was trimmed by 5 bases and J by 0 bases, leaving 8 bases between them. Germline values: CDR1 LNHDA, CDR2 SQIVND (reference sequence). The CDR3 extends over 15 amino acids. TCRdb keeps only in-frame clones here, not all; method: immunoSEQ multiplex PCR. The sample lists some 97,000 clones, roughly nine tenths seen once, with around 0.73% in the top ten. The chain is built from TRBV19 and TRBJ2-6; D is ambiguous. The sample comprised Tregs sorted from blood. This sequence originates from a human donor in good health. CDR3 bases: TGTGCCAGTAGTGGAACAGCCTCTGGGGCCAACGTCCTGACTTTC. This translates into CASSGTASGANVLTF.